This section outlines one T cell receptor (beta chain) sequence together with its context. The antigen it recognizes is unknown. Within one base of it there is no much larger clone, and no base qualities were kept. This entry belongs to a study of T cell changes during pregnancy in multiple sclerosis (dated 2019 in TCRdb). About the full investigation: Changes in the T cell repertoire over the course of pregnancy were examined in this study in women with multiple sclerosis.

The library was prepared using the immunoSEQ multiplex PCR assay. TCRdb carries this immuneACCESS record with in-frame sequences only. Its versions omit some clonotypes, under half of them owing to an unresolved V gene in the studies checked, with the rest unexplained. Present in this sample are fewer than 50,000 clones, about 92% of which were seen just once. The ten largest clonotypes hold approximately 9.1% of the sample. From the germline V gene (reference sequence), CDR1 is SEHNR and CDR2 is FQNEAQ. The CDR3 sequence holds 17 residues, the cysteine and phenylalanine included. Only CDR3 DNA remains: 51 bases, in frame from the first base. V and J are trimmed by 5 bases and 2 bases, and the gene matches miss 9 bases of the junction.

The chain is made from TRBV7-9 and TRBJ2-1, and TRBD2 matches 10 of the central bases. This sequence originates from a female donor with multiple sclerosis, enrolled in a pregnancy study. Sequencing was performed on CD8+ T cells from peripheral blood mononuclear cells, taken in the first trimester of pregnancy. Read as DNA, the sequence is TGTGCCAGCAGCCCTAAAGGGCTAGCGGGAGCCTACAATGAGCAGTTCTTC. Its translation reads: CASSPKGLAGAYNEQFF.